The 17 T cell receptor beta chains reported below all come from one sample, sequenced in a study of T cells in Graves' hyperthyroidism and ophthalmopathy. RNA transcripts gave rise to amplified TCR beta CDR3 regions. Initially, a first-round RT-PCR of the TCR CDR3 employed the HTBI primer set. TCRdb reanalysed the multiplex PCR reads using MiXCR and keeps one entry per CDR3 protein. The sample has about 200,000 distinct CDR3 sequences, around 16% seen once. Sequencing input: blood. These receptors all come from a woman in her forties or fifties with Graves' hyperthyroidism.

This clonotype was recorded at least ten times. J is TRBJ1-1 and V is TRBV6-6; D not resolved. The germline gives CDR1 MNHNY, CDR2 SVGAGI (reference sequence). V lost 3 bases and J lost 1, with 9 bases in between. The CDR3 loop spans 14 amino acids. The CDR3 loop is CASSYERRNTEAFF. Written as DNA, the CDR3 is TGTGCCAGCAGTTATGAGAGGCGGAACACTGAAGCTTTCTTT.

This clonotype was found many times. The rearrangement links TRBV5-6 to TRBJ2-1; TRBD2 matches at 12 bases. The CDR3 consists of 15 residues. Per germline, CDR1 SGHDT and CDR2 YYEEEE. After removal of 1 base from V and 7 bases from J, the junction contained 3 bases not matched to a gene. The CDR3 bases are TGTGCCAGCAGCTTGCCCCTAGCGGGAGGGAATGAGCAGTTCTTC. Translated: CASSLPLAGGNEQFF.

This clonotype was picked up a small number of times. V usage is TRBV9 and J usage is TRBJ2-1; the match to TRBD2 covers 7 bases. The CDR3 loop spans 16 amino acids. In germline, CDR1 is SGDLS, CDR2 YYNGEE. V shed 2 bases and J 7 bases; nucleotides not matched to a gene: 12. In DNA, the CDR3 is TGTGCCAGCAGCGTCCACGCCCAGGGAGGGGAGAATGAGCAGTTCTTC. Translation gives CASSVHAQGGENEQFF.

This clonotype was seen a single time. A single base separates this from a much larger clone, so it may be a read error. The chain employs TRBV20-1 and TRBJ2-4; D possibly uses TRBD1 or TRBD2 (5 bases each). The ends were cut back, 6 bases at V and 6 bases at J, with 18 bases in the middle. Germline V CDR1 and CDR2: DFQATT, SNEGSKA (reference sequence). The CDR3 covers 14 residues. CDR3 DNA: TGCAGTGCGGCGGCAGGCGGTGGGGGAAACATTCAGTACTTC. As protein: CSAAAGGGGNIQYF.

This clonotype was detected ten times or more. This chain links TRBV28 with TRBJ2-3; D is ambiguous. Trimming shortened V by 4 bases and J by 3 bases, and 5 bases separated the two germline ends. Germline loops: CDR1 MDHEN, CDR2 SYDVKM. This CDR3 contains 12 residues. The DNA for the CDR3 is TGTGCCAGCAGTTCGACTACAGATACGCAGTATTTT. Encoded protein: CASSSTTDTQYF.

This clonotype has ten or more counts. The chain joins TRBV11-2 to TRBJ2-1, with TRBD2 matching 12 bases. The CDR3 is 16 residues long. Germline V lookup: CDR1 SGHAT, CDR2 FQNNGV. V lost 1 base to trimming and J lost 9 bases; unmatched junction nucleotides: 7. The CDR3 loop is CASSLVLTSGRAEQFF. The CDR3 nucleotides are TGTGCCAGCAGCTTAGTACTGACTAGCGGGAGAGCTGAGCAGTTCTTC.

The count of this clonotype is one. One base away lies a much larger clone, so this may be a sequencing read error. As DNA, the CDR3 is TGTGCCAGCAGCTTAGCGGTTCAGCAGGGGGCCTACAATGAGCAGTACTTC. Amino acid sequence: CASSLAVQQGAYNEQYF. The chain joins TRBV11-3 to TRBJ2-1, with TRBD1 identical over 8 bases. The J call is in doubt because the DNA end fits TRBJ2-7 better. The CDR3 length is 17 residues. Looked up from germline, CDR1 is SGHNT and CDR2 is YENEEA.

Only a few counts were recorded for this clonotype. This chain joins TRBV5-1 and TRBJ1-3, with D hard to call. Trimming took off 4 bases at V and 0 bases at J, with 5 bases between the two ends. The CDR3 length is 13 residues. CDR1 and CDR2 from the germline V gene are SGHRS and YFSETQ. CDR3 residues: CASSRGSGNTIYF. The DNA for the CDR3 is TGCGCCAGCAGCCGTGGCTCTGGAAACACCATATATTTT.

This clonotype has a handful of counts. The J gene is TRBJ1-3, the V gene TRBV13, with TRBD1 as a possible D gene (5 bases). There are 15 residues in the CDR3. Germline loops: CDR1 PRHDT, CDR2 FYEKMQ (reference sequence). V lost 1 base and J 4 bases, leaving 11 bases between the germline ends. Here the CDR3 reads CASSLAGDEGNTIYF. In nucleotides, the CDR3 is TGTGCCAGCAGCTTAGCGGGGGATGAAGGAAACACCATATATTTT.

Turning to this clonotype: A much larger clone lies a single base off, so this may be a read error. V and J are TRBV6-2 or TRBV6-3 and TRBJ2-7; maybe TRBD1 (7 bases). In germline, CDR1 is MNHEY, CDR2 SVGEGT. The CDR3 spans 16 residues. The CDR3 loop reads CACSRNLQGTAYEQYF. The CDR3 DNA reads as TGTGCCTGCAGCCGAAACCTACAGGGGACTGCTTACGAGCAGTACTTC.

The chain joins TRBV20-1 to TRBJ2-5, with D unclear. Germline V gene data show CDR1 as DFQATT and CDR2 as SNEGSKA (reference sequence). The germline V and J ends were trimmed by 0 bases and 2 bases, with 16 bases remaining between them. CDR3 size: 16 residues. In DNA form, the CDR3 reads TGCAGTGCTAGAGATCGCGCCGGAACGGATCAAGAGACCCAGTACTTC. Its protein product is CSARDRAGTDQETQYF.

Many counts were recorded for this clonotype. V gene TRBV5-4 combines with J gene TRBJ1-1, with D possibly being TRBD1 (5 bases). From germline, CDR1 is SGHNT and CDR2 YYREEE (reference sequence). V was shortened by 2 bases and J by 5 bases, with 13 bases between the two germline ends. The CDR3 spans 14 residues. The CDR3 reads CASSFRKGMTEAFF. The CDR3 nucleotides are TGTGCCAGCAGCTTCCGTAAGGGGATGACTGAAGCTTTCTTT.

V usage is TRBV20-1 and J usage is TRBJ2-5, with D possibly being TRBD1 (5 bases). Trimming removed 1 base at V and 5 bases at J, with 11 bases between. CDR3 length: 13 amino acids. Germline V lookup: CDR1 DFQATT, CDR2 SNEGSKA (reference sequence). The DNA of the CDR3 is TGCAGTGCTAGAGTAGGGGCTCAGGAGACCCAGTACTTC. Its protein product is CSARVGAQETQYF.

The CDR3 DNA reads as TGTGCCAGCAGCCAAGATCATGATACGGGGAAGTGCACCTTC. Amino acids: CASSQDHDTGKCTF. The chain links TRBV3-1 to TRBJ1-2; D is unresolved. Germline CDR1 and CDR2: LGHDT and YNNKEL (reference sequence). Trimming took off 0 bases at V and 13 bases at J, with 18 bases between the two ends. This CDR3 is 14 amino acids long.

J is TRBJ2-3 and V is TRBV20-1; D is undetermined. Germline V gene data show CDR1 as DFQATT and CDR2 as SNEGSKA (reference sequence). This CDR3 comprises 14 residues. V lost 5 bases and J lost 0, with 12 bases in between. The CDR3 sequence is CSALGGPSTDTQYF. CDR3 bases: TGCAGTGCTCTTGGCGGTCCTAGCACAGATACGCAGTATTTT.

This clonotype was seen at least ten times. The chain links TRBV11-1 to TRBJ2-7; perhaps D is TRBD1 or TRBD2 (6 bases each). V was trimmed by 0 bases and J by 0 bases, leaving 9 bases between them. The CDR3 is made up of 15 amino acids. CDR1 SGHAT and CDR2 FQDESV come from the germline V gene (reference sequence). CDR3: CASSLASGASYEQYF. DNA of the CDR3: TGTGCCAGCAGCTTAGCGTCGGGGGCCTCCTACGAGCAGTACTTC. The full variable domain, completed using reference TRBV11-1 and TRBJ2-7, is EAEVAQSPRYKITEKSQAVAFWCDPISGHATLYWYRQILGQGPELLVQFQDESVVDDSQLPKDRFSAERLKGVDSTLKIQPAELGDSAMYLCASSLASGASYEQYFGPGTRLTVT.

The V and J genes are TRBV9 and TRBJ2-4; weak D call: TRBD2 (6 bases). V lost 0 bases and J lost 4, with 8 bases in between. Germline V lookup: CDR1 SGDLS, CDR2 YYNGEE. This CDR3 contains 14 residues. In nucleotides, the CDR3 is TGTGCCAGCAGCGTAGATAGCGGTAAAAACATTCAGTACTTC. It encodes CASSVDSGKNIQYF.